This T cell receptor beta chain was observed in a study of cytotoxic CD8 clonotypes in ibrutinib-treated CLL. At the level of the study: 11 relapsed/refractory, roughly 15 treatment-naive; 17 IGHV unmutated.

This CDR3 region has 14 residues. Trimming took 6 bases from V and 1 from J, leaving 12 bases between them. Germline CDR1 and CDR2: MDHEN and SYDVKM. The method was immunoSEQ multiplex PCR; TCRdb's version includes in-frame clones alone and lacks a portion of them. The repertoire consists of 250,000 to 350,000 clones, with roughly three quarters occurring once and the leading ten covering 5.6%. This TCR came from a human donor with chronic lymphocytic leukemia. The sample was PBMCs, taken at disease progression, from a patient treated with ibrutinib. V gene TRBV28 combines with J gene TRBJ1-2; D ambiguous. CDR3 residues: CASRGGPFNYGYTF. The CDR3 bases are TGTGCCAGCAGGGGAGGGCCCTTTAACTATGGCTACACCTTC.